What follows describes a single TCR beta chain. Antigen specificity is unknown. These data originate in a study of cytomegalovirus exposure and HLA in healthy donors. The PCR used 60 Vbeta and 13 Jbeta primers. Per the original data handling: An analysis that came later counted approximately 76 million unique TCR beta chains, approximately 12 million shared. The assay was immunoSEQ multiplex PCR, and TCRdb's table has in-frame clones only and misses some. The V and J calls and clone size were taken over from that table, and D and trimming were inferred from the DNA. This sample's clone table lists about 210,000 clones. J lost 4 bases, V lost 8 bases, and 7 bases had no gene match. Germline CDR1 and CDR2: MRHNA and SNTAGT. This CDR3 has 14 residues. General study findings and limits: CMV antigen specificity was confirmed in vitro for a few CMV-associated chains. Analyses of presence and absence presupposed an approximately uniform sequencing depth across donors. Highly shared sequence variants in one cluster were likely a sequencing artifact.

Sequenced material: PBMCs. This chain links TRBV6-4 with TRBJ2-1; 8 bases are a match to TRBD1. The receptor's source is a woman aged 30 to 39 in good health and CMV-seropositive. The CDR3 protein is CASPQDRGYNEQFF. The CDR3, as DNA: TGTGCCAGCCCCCAAGACAGGGGATACAATGAGCAGTTCTTC.